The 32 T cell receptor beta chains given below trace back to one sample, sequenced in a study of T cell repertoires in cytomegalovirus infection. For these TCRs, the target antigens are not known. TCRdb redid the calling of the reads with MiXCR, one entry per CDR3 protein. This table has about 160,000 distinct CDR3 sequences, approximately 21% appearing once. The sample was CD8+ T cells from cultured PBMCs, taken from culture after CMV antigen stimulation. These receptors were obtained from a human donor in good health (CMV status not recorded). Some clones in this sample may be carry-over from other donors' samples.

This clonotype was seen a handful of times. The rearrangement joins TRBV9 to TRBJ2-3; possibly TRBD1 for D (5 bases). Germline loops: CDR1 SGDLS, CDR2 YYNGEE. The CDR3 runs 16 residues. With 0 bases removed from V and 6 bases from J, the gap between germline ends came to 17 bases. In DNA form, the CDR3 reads TGTGCCAGCAGCGTAGGCGAAGCAGGGTTGGGGGATACGCAGTATTTT. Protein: CASSVGEAGLGDTQYF.

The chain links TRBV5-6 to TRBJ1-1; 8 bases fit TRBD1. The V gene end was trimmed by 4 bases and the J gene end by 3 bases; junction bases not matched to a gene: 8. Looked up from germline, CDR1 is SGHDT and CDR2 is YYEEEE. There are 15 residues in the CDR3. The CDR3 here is CASSQDRAWDTEAFF. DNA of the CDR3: TGTGCCAGCAGCCAGGACAGGGCTTGGGACACTGAAGCTTTCTTT. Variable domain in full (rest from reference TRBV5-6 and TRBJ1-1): DAGVTQSPTHLIKTRGQQVTLRCSPKSGHDTVSWYQQALGQGPQFIFQYYEEEERQRGNFPDRFSGHQFPNYSSELNVNALLLGDSALYLCASSQDRAWDTEAFFGQGTRLTVV.

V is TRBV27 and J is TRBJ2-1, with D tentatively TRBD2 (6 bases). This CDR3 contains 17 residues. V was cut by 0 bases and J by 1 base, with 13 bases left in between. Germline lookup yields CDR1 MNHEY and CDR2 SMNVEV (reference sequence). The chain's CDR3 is CASSLSGGANSYNEQFF. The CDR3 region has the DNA TGTGCCAGCAGTTTATCTGGAGGGGCCAATTCCTACAATGAGCAGTTCTTC.

As DNA, the CDR3 is TGTGCCAGCAGCGCCGACAGGGTTCGACATCAGCCCCAGCATTTT. This sequence encodes CASSADRVRHQPQHF. The chain joins TRBV6-2 or TRBV6-3 to TRBJ1-5; 7 bases map to TRBD1. CDR3 length: 15 residues. Germline V gives CDR1 MNHEY, CDR2 SVGEGT. The junction had 10 bases not matched to a gene; V was cut back by 6 bases and J by 5 bases.

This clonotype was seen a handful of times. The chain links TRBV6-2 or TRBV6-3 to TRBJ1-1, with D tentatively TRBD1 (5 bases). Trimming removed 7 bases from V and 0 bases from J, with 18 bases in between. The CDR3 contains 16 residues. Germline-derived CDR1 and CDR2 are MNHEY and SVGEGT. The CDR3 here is CASISPGSGLNTEAFF. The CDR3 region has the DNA TGTGCCAGCATTTCACCAGGGTCCGGGCTGAACACTGAAGCTTTCTTT.

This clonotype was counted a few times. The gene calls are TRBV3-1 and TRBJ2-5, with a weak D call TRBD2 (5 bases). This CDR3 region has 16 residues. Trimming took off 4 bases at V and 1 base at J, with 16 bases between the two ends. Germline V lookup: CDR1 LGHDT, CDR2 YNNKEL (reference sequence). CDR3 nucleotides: TGTGCCAGCAGCCTCCTAGCTGTAGTCCGCCAAGAGACCCAGTACTTC. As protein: CASSLLAVVRQETQYF.

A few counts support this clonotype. CDR3 DNA: TGTGCCAGCACGCCACGGACAGGGTCCTACGAGCAGTACTTC. It is translated as CASTPRTGSYEQYF. The chain links TRBV7-2 to TRBJ2-7, with TRBD1 identical over 8 bases. Trimming removed 7 bases from V and 1 base from J; junction bases left unmatched: 6. The germline CDR1 and CDR2 sequences are SGHTA and FQGNSA. There are 14 residues in the CDR3.

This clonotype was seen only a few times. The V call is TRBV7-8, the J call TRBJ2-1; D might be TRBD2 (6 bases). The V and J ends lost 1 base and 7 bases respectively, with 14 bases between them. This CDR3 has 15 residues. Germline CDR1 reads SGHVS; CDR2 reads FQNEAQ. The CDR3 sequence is CASSLEVAGTNEQFF. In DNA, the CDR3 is TGTGCCAGCAGCTTAGAGGTGGCGGGGACGAATGAGCAGTTCTTC. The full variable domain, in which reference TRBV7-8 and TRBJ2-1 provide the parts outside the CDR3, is GAGVSQSPRYKVAKRGQDVALRCDPISGHVSLFWYQQALGQGPEFLTYFQNEAQLDKSGLPSDRFFAERPEGSVSTLKIQRTQQEDSAVYLCASSLEVAGTNEQFFGPGTRLTVL.

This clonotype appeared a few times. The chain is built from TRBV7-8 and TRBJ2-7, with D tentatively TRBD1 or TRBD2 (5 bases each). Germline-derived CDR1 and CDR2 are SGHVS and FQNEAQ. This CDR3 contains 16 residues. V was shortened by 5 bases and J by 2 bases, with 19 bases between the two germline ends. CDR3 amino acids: CASSPLSGTPAYEQYF. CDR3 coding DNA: TGTGCCAGCAGCCCCCTATCCGGGACGCCGGCCTACGAGCAGTACTTC.

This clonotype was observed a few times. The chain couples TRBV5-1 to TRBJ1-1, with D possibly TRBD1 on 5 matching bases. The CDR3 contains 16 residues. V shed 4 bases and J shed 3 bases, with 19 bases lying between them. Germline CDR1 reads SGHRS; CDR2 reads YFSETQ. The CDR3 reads CASSRGGGRKDTEAFF. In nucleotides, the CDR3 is TGCGCCAGCAGCCGGGGGGGAGGTCGAAAGGACACTGAAGCTTTCTTT.

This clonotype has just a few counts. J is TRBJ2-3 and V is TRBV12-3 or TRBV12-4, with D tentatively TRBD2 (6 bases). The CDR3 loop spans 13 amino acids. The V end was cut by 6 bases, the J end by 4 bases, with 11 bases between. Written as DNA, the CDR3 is TGTGCCAGCAGATATGGAGGGGCAGATACGCAGTATTTT. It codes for CASRYGGADTQYF.

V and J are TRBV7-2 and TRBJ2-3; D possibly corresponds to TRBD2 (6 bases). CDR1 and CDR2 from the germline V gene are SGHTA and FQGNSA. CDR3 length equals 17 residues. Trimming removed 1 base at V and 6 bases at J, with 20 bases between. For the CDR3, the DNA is TGTGCCAGCAGCTTAGTACCCGCGGGGTCGGGGGAGGATACGCAGTATTTT. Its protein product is CASSLVPAGSGEDTQYF.

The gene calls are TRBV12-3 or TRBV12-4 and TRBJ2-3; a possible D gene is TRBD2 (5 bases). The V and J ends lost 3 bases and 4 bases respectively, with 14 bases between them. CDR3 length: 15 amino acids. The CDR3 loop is CASSLLAVPADTQYF. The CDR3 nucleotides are TGTGCCAGCAGTTTGCTAGCCGTTCCGGCAGATACGCAGTATTTT.

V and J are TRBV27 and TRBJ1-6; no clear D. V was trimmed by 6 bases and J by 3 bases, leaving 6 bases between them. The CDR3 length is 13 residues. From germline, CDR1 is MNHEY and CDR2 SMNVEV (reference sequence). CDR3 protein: CASRGIYNSPLHF. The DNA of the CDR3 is TGTGCCAGCAGAGGTATCTATAATTCACCCCTCCACTTT.

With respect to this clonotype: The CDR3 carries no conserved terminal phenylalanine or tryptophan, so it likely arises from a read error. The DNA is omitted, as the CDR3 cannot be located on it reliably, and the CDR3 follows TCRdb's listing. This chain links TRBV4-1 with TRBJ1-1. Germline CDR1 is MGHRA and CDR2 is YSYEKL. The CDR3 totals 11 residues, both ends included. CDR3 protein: CASSPQRNTEA.

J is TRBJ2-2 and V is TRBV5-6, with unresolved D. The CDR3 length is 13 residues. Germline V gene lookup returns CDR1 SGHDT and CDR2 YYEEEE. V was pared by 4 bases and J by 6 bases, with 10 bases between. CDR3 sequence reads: CASSPGSSGELFF. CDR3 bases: TGTGCCAGCAGCCCTGGGTCTTCCGGGGAGCTGTTTTTT. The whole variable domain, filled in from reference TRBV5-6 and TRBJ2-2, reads DAGVTQSPTHLIKTRGQQVTLRCSPKSGHDTVSWYQQALGQGPQFIFQYYEEEERQRGNFPDRFSGHQFPNYSSELNVNALLLGDSALYLCASSPGSSGELFFGEGSRLTVL.

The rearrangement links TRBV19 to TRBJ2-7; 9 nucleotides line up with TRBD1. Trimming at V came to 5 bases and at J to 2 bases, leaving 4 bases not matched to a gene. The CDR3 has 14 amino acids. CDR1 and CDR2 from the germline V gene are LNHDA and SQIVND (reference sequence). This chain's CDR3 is CASSGGQGPYEQYF. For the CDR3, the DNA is TGTGCCAGTAGTGGGGGACAGGGACCCTACGAGCAGTACTTC.

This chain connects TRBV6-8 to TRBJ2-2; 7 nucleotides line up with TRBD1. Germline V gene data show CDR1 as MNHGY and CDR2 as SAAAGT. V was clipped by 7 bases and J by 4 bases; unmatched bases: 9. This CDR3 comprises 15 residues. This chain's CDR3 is CASTETGWSTGELFF. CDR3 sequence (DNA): TGTGCCAGCACCGAGACAGGGTGGAGCACCGGGGAGCTGTTTTTT.

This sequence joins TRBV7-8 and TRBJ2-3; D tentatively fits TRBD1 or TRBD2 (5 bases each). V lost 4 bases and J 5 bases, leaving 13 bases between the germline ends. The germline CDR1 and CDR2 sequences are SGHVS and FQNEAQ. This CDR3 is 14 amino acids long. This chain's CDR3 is CASSSRDRRDTQYF. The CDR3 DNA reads TGTGCCAGCAGCTCAAGGGACCGCCGAGATACGCAGTATTTT.

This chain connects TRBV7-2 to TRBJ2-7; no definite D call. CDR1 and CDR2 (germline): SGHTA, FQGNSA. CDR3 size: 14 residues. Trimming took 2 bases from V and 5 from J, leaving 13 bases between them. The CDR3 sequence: CASSLLPWGNEQYF. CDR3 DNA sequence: TGTGCCAGCAGCTTACTTCCTTGGGGAAACGAGCAGTACTTC. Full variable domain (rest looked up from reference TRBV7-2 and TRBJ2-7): GAGVSQSPSNKVTEKGKDVELRCDPISGHTALYWYRQSLGQGLEFLIYFQGNSAPDKSGLPSDRFSAERTGGSVSTLTIQRTQQEDSAVYLCASSLLPWGNEQYFGPGTRLTVT.

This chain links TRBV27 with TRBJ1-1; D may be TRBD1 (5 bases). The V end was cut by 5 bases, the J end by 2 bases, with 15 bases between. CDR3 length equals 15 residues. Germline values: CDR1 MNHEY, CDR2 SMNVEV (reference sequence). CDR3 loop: CASSDRAGRNTEAFF. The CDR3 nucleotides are TGTGCCAGCAGTGACCGGGCAGGGAGAAACACTGAAGCTTTCTTT.

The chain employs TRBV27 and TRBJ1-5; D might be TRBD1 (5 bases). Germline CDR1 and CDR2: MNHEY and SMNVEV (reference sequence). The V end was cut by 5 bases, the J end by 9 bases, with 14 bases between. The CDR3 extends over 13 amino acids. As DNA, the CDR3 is TGTGCCAGCAGTGGAGGAGGGGCGAGGCCCCAGCATTTT. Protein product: CASSGGGARPQHF.

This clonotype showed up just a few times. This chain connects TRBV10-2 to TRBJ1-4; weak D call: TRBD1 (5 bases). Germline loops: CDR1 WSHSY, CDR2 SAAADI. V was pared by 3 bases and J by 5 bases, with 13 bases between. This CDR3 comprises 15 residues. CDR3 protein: CASSEEGGGNEKLFF. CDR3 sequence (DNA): TGCGCCAGCAGTGAAGAAGGTGGGGGAAATGAAAAACTGTTTTTT.

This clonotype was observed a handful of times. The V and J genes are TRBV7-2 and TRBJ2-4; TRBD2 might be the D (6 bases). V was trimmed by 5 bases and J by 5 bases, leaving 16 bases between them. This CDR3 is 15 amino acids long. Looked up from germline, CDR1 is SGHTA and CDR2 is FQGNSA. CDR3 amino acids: CASSPWEEDENIQYF. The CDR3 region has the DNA TGTGCCAGCAGCCCTTGGGAGGAAGACGAAAACATTCAGTACTTC.

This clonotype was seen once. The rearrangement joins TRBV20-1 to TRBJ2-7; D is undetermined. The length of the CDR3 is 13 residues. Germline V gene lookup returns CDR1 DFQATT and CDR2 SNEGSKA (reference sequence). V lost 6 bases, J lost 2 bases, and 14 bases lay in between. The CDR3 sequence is CSATPGLTYEQYF. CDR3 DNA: TGCAGTGCGACACCGGGTCTTACCTACGAGCAGTACTTC.

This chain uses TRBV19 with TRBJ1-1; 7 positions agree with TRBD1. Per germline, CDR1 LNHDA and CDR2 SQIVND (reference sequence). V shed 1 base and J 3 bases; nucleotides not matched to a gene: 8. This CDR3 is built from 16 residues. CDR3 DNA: TGTGCCAGTAGTATAGCCTCCGGGACAGTACACACTGAAGCTTTCTTT. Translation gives CASSIASGTVHTEAFF.

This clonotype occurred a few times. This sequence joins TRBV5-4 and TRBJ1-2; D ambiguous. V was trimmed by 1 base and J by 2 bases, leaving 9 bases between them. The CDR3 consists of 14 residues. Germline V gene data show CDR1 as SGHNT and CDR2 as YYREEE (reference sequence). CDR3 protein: CASSLSGSNYGYTF. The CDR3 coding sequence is TGTGCCAGCAGCTTGTCGGGCTCCAACTATGGCTACACCTTC. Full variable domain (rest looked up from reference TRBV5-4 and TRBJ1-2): ETGVTQSPTHLIKTRGQQVTLRCSSQSGHNTVSWYQQALGQGPQFIFQYYREEENGRGNFPPRFSGLQFPNYSSELNVNALELDDSALYLCASSLSGSNYGYTFGSGTRLTVV.

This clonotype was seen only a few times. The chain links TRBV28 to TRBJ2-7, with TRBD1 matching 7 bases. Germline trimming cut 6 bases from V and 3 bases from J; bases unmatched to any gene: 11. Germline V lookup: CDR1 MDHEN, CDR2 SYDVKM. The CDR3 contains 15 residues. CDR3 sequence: CASRSGQSLYYEQYF. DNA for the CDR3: TGTGCCAGCAGGTCGGGACAGAGCTTATACTACGAGCAGTACTTC.

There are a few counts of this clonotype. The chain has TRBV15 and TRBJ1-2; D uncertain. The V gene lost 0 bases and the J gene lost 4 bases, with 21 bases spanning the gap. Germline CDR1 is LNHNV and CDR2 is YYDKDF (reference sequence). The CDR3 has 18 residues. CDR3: CATSRDPLGPGHGYGYTF. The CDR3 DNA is TGTGCCACCAGCAGAGATCCTCTCGGACCCGGGCACGGCTATGGCTACACCTTC.

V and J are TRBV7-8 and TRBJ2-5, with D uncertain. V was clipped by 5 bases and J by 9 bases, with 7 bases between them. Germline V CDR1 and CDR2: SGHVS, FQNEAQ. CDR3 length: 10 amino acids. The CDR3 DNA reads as TGTGCCAGCAGCCCCGTGGCCCAGTACTTC. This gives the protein CASSPVAQYF.

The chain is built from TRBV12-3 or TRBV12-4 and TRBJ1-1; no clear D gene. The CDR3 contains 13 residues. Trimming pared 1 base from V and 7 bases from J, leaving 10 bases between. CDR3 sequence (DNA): TGTGCCAGCAGTTTAGGGGGAGTACTTGAAGCTTTCTTT. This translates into CASSLGGVLEAFF.

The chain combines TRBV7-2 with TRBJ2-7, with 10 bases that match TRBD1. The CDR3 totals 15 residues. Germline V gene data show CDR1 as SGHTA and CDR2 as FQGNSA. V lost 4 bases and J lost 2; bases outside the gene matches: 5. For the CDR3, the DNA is TGTGCCAGCAGCTCCGCCGGGACAGGGGCCTACGAGCAGTACTTC. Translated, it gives CASSSAGTGAYEQYF.